This T cell receptor beta chain was found in a study of cytomegalovirus exposure and HLA in healthy donors. This clone appeared a single time. Measured with immunoSEQ multiplex PCR; TCRdb has only the in-frame clones, and not every one. The profile covers about 180,000 clones, with approximately 81% appearing a single time and about a sixth taken by the ten largest. This CDR3 is 16 amino acids long. With 0 bases clipped from V and 1 base from J, the junction kept 5 bases outside the gene matches. The V gene's germline CDR1 is SGHRS and CDR2 YFSETQ. The TCR was taken from a man between 18 and 35 years old in good health and CMV-seropositive. V usage is TRBV5-1 and J usage is TRBJ2-3; 7 bases are a match to TRBD2. The sequenced sample consisted of PBMCs. The CDR3 loop reads CASSLGIAGGTDTQYF. The DNA for the CDR3 is TGCGCCAGCAGCTTGGGAATTGCGGGAGGCACAGATACGCAGTATTTT.